The T cell receptor beta chain under discussion was sequenced for a study of blood T cell repertoires in COVID-19. The overall study: Acute and convalescent COVID-19 samples came from the United States, Italy and Spain. Sources were T cells, B-cell-depleted T cells, or PBMCs; the material itself was cDNA or gDNA.

Authors' analysis steps: Amplification with reference gene primers provided the estimates of nucleated cell counts. Assay: immunoSEQ multiplex PCR; the TCRdb copy retains only in-frame clones and omits some. V and J calls and clone size are given by that table; D and trimming were obtained from the DNA. The sample has nearly 95,000 clones, around 86% seen once. CDR3 length equals 16 residues. CDR1 and CDR2 from the germline V gene are LGHDT and YNNKEL (reference sequence). The V end lost 0 bases, the J end lost 0 bases, and 9 bases lay between the germline ends. The sequenced material came from peripheral blood. This chain connects TRBV3-1 (or the pseudogene TRBV3-2) to TRBJ1-5; a weak D match, TRBD1 (5 bases). The sequence was collected from an elderly woman with acute or convalescent COVID-19. The CDR3 here is CASSQEGPFSNQPQHF. Written as DNA, the CDR3 is TGTGCCAGCAGCCAAGAGGGGCCGTTTAGCAATCAGCCCCAGCATTTT.